The entry that follows covers one T cell receptor (beta chain) sequence. Its antigen is not identified. The same CDR3 is also encoded by other DNA sequences in this sample. Germline values: CDR1 MRHNA, CDR2 SNTAGT. After removal of 0 bases from V and 4 bases from J, the junction contained 5 bases not matched to a gene. This CDR3 comprises 16 residues. The data belong to a study of cytomegalovirus exposure and HLA in healthy donors. The PCR employed 60 Vbeta primers together with 13 Jbeta primers. Only in-frame clones appear in the TCRdb table, and some are missing; sequencing was by immunoSEQ multiplex PCR. The sample yields roughly 150,000 clones, 73% seen once. Overall study results and limits: Only CMV serostatus was available as immune exposure information.

The chain carries TRBV6-4 and TRBJ2-3; TRBD2 aligns across 9 bases. Sequenced input: PBMCs. The clonotype originates from a woman in her late teens or twenties in good health and CMV-seropositive. The CDR3 sequence: CASSDSTSGGADTQYF. CDR3 nucleotides: TGTGCCAGCAGTGACTCGACTAGCGGAGGGGCAGATACGCAGTATTTT.